The 21 T cell receptor beta chains reported below all come from one sample, sequenced in a study of cytomegalovirus exposure and HLA in healthy donors listed by TCRdb under 2017. The library was obtained by the immunoSEQ multiplex PCR assay. The table comes from immuneACCESS by way of TCRdb, which keeps in-frame sequences with V and J called. Part of the clones is missing from these tables; in studies checked, under half for an unresolved V gene and the rest for unknown reasons. This sample lists some 320,000 clones; around 87% were detected once. The top ten clones comprise roughly 1.2% of the sample. The sequenced sample was PBMCs. The source is a woman aged 25 to 45 in good health and CMV-seropositive.

Turning to this clone: The sample contains more than one DNA sequence encoding this CDR3. This chain connects TRBV7-2 to TRBJ2-7; 11 bases line up with TRBD2. V lost 3 bases to trimming and J lost 2 bases; unmatched junction nucleotides: 0. The V gene's germline CDR1 is SGHTA and CDR2 FQGNSA. CDR3 size: 14 residues. CDR3 in amino acids: CASSFSGGAYEQYF. The CDR3, as DNA: TGTGCCAGCAGCTTTAGCGGGGGGGCCTACGAGCAGTACTTC.

In this sample, this clone turned up once. The chain combines TRBV7-2 with TRBJ2-3; TRBD1 is a possible D gene (6 bases). The V gene's germline CDR1 is SGHTA and CDR2 FQGNSA. Trimming cost V 4 bases and J 4 bases, with 6 bases left between them. The CDR3 has 12 amino acids. The CDR3 DNA reads TGTGCCAGCAGCTACAGGGCAGATACGCAGTATTTT. Residues: CASSYRADTQYF.

CDR3 loop: CASSSHTGELFF. The CDR3 nucleotides read TGTGCCAGCAGCTCTCACACCGGGGAGCTGTTTTTT. This chain connects TRBV7-3 to TRBJ2-2; D is unresolved. Germline CDR1 is SGHTA and CDR2 is FQGTGA. V lost 4 bases to trimming and J lost 3 bases, with 3 bases between them. The CDR3 contains 12 residues. Filled out from reference TRBV7-3 and TRBJ2-2, the complete variable domain reads GAGVSQTPSNKVTEKGKYVELRCDPISGHTALYWYRQSLGQGPEFLIYFQGTGAADDSGLPNDRFFAVRPEGSVSTLKIQRTERGDSAVYLCASSSHTGELFFGEGSRLTVL.

The chain links TRBV11-3 to TRBJ2-1; D is perhaps TRBD2 (6 bases). CDR1 and CDR2 (germline): SGHNT, YENEEA. The CDR3 runs 16 residues. V lost 4 bases to trimming and J lost 6 bases, with 19 bases between them. In nucleotides, the CDR3 is TGTGCCAGCAGCTCTTGCACTCGGGAGTGGTGCAATGAGCAGTTCTTC. Protein: CASSSCTREWCNEQFF. Full variable domain (outside the CDR3, taken from reference TRBV11-3 and TRBJ2-1): EAGVVQSPRYKIIEKKQPVAFWCNPISGHNTLYWYLQNLGQGPELLIRYENEEAVDDSQLPKDRFSAERLKGVDSTLKIQPAELGDSAVYLCASSSCTREWCNEQFFGPGTRLTVL.

This sequence joins TRBV27 and TRBJ2-1; 12 bases match TRBD1. The ends lost 7 bases at V and 9 bases at J; junction bases unmatched: 13. CDR3 length: 16 residues. Germline CDR1 is MNHEY and CDR2 is SMNVEV (reference sequence). CDR3: CASTNPRDRGHGEQFF. The CDR3 DNA is TGTGCCAGCACCAACCCCCGGGACAGGGGGCATGGTGAGCAGTTCTTC.

The chain links TRBV7-6 to TRBJ2-1; TRBD2 is a possible D gene (6 bases). The CDR3 totals 17 residues. Germline V CDR1 and CDR2: SGHVS, FNYEAQ. With 1 base removed from V and 4 bases from J, the gap between germline ends came to 17 bases. The DNA for the CDR3 is TGTGCCAGCAGCTTAGTTGCATCCGGGAGTGGGTACAATGAGCAGTTCTTC. Translation gives CASSLVASGSGYNEQFF.

The chain uses TRBV14 and TRBJ2-4, with 8 bases matching TRBD1. This CDR3 is built from 16 residues. The junction had 5 bases not matched to a gene; V was cut back by 1 base and J by 3 bases. CDR1 and CDR2 (germline): SGHDN, FVKESK. The CDR3: CASSQGTGYGKNIQYF. The CDR3 nucleotides read TGTGCCAGCAGCCAAGGGACAGGGTATGGCAAAAACATTCAGTACTTC.

The V gene is TRBV5-4, the J gene TRBJ1-2, with 7 positions matching TRBD1. Germline CDR1 SGHNT, CDR2 YYREEE (reference sequence). This CDR3 spans 15 amino acids. With 1 base clipped from V and 2 bases from J, the junction kept 5 bases outside the gene matches. The CDR3 here is CASSLQLTGNYGYTF. In DNA, the CDR3 is TGTGCCAGCAGCTTGCAATTGACAGGGAACTATGGCTACACCTTC.

The chain is built from TRBV28 and TRBJ2-7; 7 bases align to TRBD1. The CDR3 spans 15 residues. Germline-derived CDR1 and CDR2 are MDHEN and SYDVKM. J gave up 2 bases and V 5 bases, and 9 bases lay outside the gene matches. The CDR3 loop is CASSPLTGTPYEQYF. As DNA, the CDR3 is TGTGCCAGCAGTCCATTGACAGGGACCCCCTACGAGCAGTACTTC.

The V call is TRBV5-1, the J call TRBJ1-6; 7 nucleotides align to TRBD1. Germline CDR1 reads SGHRS; CDR2 reads YFSETQ. Losses at the gene ends were 0 bases for V and 7 bases for J; bases not matched to a gene: 4. This CDR3 region has 15 residues. The CDR3 sequence is CASSLGTGDNSPLHF. CDR3 nucleotide sequence: TGCGCCAGCAGCTTGGGGACAGGTGACAATTCACCCCTCCACTTT.

The chain uses TRBV30 and TRBJ1-2, with 7 positions matching TRBD1. Germline CDR1 and CDR2: GTSNPN and SVGIG (reference sequence). This CDR3 is 15 amino acids long. V shed 0 bases and J 8 bases; nucleotides not matched to a gene: 12. CDR3 DNA sequence: TGTGCCTGGAGTGTACACGGGACAGTCCCCGAGGGCTACACCTTC. Amino acid sequence: CAWSVHGTVPEGYTF.

The chain couples TRBV9 to TRBJ2-6; tentative D call: TRBD1 (5 bases). V was shortened by 0 bases and J by 4 bases, with 17 bases between the two germline ends. The germline CDR1 and CDR2 sequences are SGDLS and YYNGEE. The CDR3 is made up of 18 amino acids. CDR3 in DNA: TGTGCCAGCAGCGTAGCCTATACTGCAGGGTTGGGGGCCAACGTCCTGACTTTC. This codes for CASSVAYTAGLGANVLTF.

The V call is TRBV2, the J call TRBJ1-5, with D tentatively TRBD1 (6 bases). V lost 4 bases to trimming and J lost 5 bases, with 15 bases between them. The CDR3 has 15 residues. CDR1 and CDR2 from the germline V gene are SNHLY and FYNNEI. The CDR3 is CASSAPGTPDQPQHF. The CDR3 DNA follows: TGTGCCAGCAGTGCTCCAGGGACACCAGATCAGCCCCAGCATTTT. The full variable domain, with the rest looked up from reference TRBV2 and TRBJ1-5, is EPEVTQTPSHQVTQMGQEVILRCVPISNHLYFYWYRQILGQKVEFLVSFYNNEISEKSEIFDDQFSVERPDGSNFTLKIRSTKLEDSAMYFCASSAPGTPDQPQHFGDGTRLSIL.

In nucleotides, the CDR3 is TGTGCCAGCAGTACCGGGAGAATTAGCAATCAGCCCCAGCATTTT. Translating it yields CASSTGRISNQPQHF. The J gene is TRBJ1-5, the V gene TRBV2, with D uncertain. Looked up from germline, CDR1 is SNHLY and CDR2 is FYNNEI. The CDR3 has 15 residues. Deletions cut 5 bases from V and 0 bases from J, with 11 bases between.

In nucleotides, the CDR3 is TGTGCCAGCAGCTTGGGCCACAGGGTTGAAGCTTTCTTT. Protein sequence: CASSLGHRVEAFF. V usage is TRBV5-6 and J usage is TRBJ1-1; D is perhaps TRBD1 (6 bases). Trimming cost V 0 bases and J 7 bases, with 10 bases left between them. The CDR3 has 13 amino acids. The germline V gene encodes CDR1 SGHDT and CDR2 YYEEEE.

The CDR3 is CASSLQTTFDLGPTNEKLFF. As DNA, the CDR3 is TGTGCCAGCAGTTTACAAACCACTTTCGACCTGGGGCCAACTAATGAAAAACTGTTTTTT. V usage is TRBV27 and J usage is TRBJ1-4; possible D gene TRBD1, 5 bases. Germline assignment: CDR1 MNHEY and CDR2 SMNVEV (reference sequence). The germline V and J ends were trimmed by 2 bases and 0 bases, with 22 bases remaining between them. The length of the CDR3 is 20 residues.

This rearrangement joins TRBV10-3 to TRBJ2-5; 9 bases match TRBD2. This CDR3 comprises 17 residues. V gave up 3 bases and J gave up 3 bases; unmatched junction bases: 11. The germline CDR1 and CDR2 sequences are ENHRY and SYGVKD. This CDR3 is CAISERAGGTPKETQYF. The CDR3 DNA sequence: TGTGCCATCAGTGAAAGGGCGGGGGGGACCCCCAAAGAGACCCAGTACTTC.

The chain employs TRBV10-3 and TRBJ2-1, with 8 nucleotides matching TRBD2. There are 21 residues in the CDR3. From germline, CDR1 is ENHRY and CDR2 SYGVKD. V lost 2 bases, J lost 3 bases, and 21 bases stayed unmatched. The CDR3 is CAISETTLPREGPRFYNEQFF. The CDR3 region has the DNA TGTGCCATCAGTGAGACGACCCTCCCTCGGGAGGGGCCCCGTTTCTACAATGAGCAGTTCTTC.

V usage is TRBV15 and J usage is TRBJ2-6, with a tentative D call TRBD1 (5 bases). V gave up 5 bases and J gave up 1 base, with 9 bases separating them. The CDR3 is 15 residues long. Germline CDR1 LNHNV, CDR2 YYDKDF (reference sequence). The CDR3 nucleotides are TGTGCCACCAGCGCAGACAGATCTGGGGCCAACGTCCTGACTTTC. This sequence encodes CATSADRSGANVLTF.

This clone was observed a handful of times. V gene TRBV7-3 combines with J gene TRBJ2-2; D is undetermined. Trimming left V 2 bases short and J 4 bases short, with 8 bases between. Looked up from germline, CDR1 is SGHTA and CDR2 is FQGTGA. CDR3 length: 14 residues. The CDR3 DNA is TGTGCCAGCAGCTTATTCGCAGGCACCGGGGAGCTGTTTTTT. Translating it yields CASSLFAGTGELFF.

The chain combines TRBV2 with TRBJ2-3; perhaps D is TRBD1 or TRBD2 (6 bases each). The CDR3 covers 15 residues. Between the trimmed V and J ends, which lost 7 bases and 0 bases, there was a span of 14 bases. Per germline, CDR1 SNHLY and CDR2 FYNNEI. Here the CDR3 DNA reads TGTGCCAGCACCGGAGGGACACTTAGCACAGATACGCAGTATTTT. This gives the protein CASTGGTLSTDTQYF. Full variable domain (remainder filled in from reference TRBV2 and TRBJ2-3): EPEVTQTPSHQVTQMGQEVILRCVPISNHLYFYWYRQILGQKVEFLVSFYNNEISEKSEIFDDQFSVERPDGSNFTLKIRSTKLEDSAMYFCASTGGTLSTDTQYFGPGTRLTVL.